This entry concerns a single TCR beta chain. Its antigen is as yet unknown. An overlapping HIV-1 Gag peptide pool stimulated these cells at approximately 1 ug/peptide/mL. CD40L/CD69 double-negative CD45RO-high memory CD4+ T cells were collected. The sample belongs to a study of persistence of HIV-infected CD4 T cells. Study information: The sample holds CD4+ T cells responsive to CMV or HIV-1 Gag.

Study results and caveats: Rare CMV-responding cells carrying HIV-1 proviruses were not analyzed separately for TCR.

Germline values: CDR1 KGHSH, CDR2 LQKENI. V was pared by 2 bases and J by 4 bases, with 4 bases of the junction left unmatched. The CDR3 totals 15 residues. This was the immunoSEQ version 4 assay in survey mode. The protocol was immunoSEQ multiplex PCR, while the TCRdb copy is restricted to in-frame clones and leaves out a portion. The sample gives about 35,000 clones, more than 75% of which show up once; roughly 5.9% is in the top ten. V is TRBV18 and J is TRBJ1-4; 7 nucleotides line up with TRBD1. The source of this sequence is an adult with HIV. The donor label of this sample is uncertain. Sequenced here: cultured CD4+ T cells from PBMCs, sampled from a patient who received antiretroviral therapy. This CDR3 is CASSPSDRFNEKLFF. Written as DNA, the CDR3 is TGTGCCAGCTCACCATCGGACAGGTTTAATGAAAAACTGTTTTTT.